Each of the 22 T cell receptor beta chains below was sequenced from the same sample in a study of pediatric ulcerative colitis. The table came from immunoSEQ multiplex PCR; TCRdb's copy has only in-frame clones and leaves some out. The data hold 54,000 or so clones, with about nine tenths observed a single time. Sequenced: blood. The receptors were sampled from a boy under 18 who was a control in a study of pediatric ulcerative colitis.

The rearrangement links TRBV5-1 to TRBJ1-2; 9 bases align to TRBD1. CDR1 is SGHRS, CDR2 YFSETQ, per germline. The CDR3 totals 17 residues. J gave up 3 bases and V 0 bases, and 9 bases lay outside the gene matches. The CDR3 nucleotides are TGCGCCAGCAGCTTGGGGCCTTCTTGGACAGGGGACTATGGCTACACCTTC. Protein: CASSLGPSWTGDYGYTF.

The genes are TRBV14 and TRBJ2-5, with a possible D match to TRBD1 (5 bases). The CDR3 covers 13 residues. The germline V gene encodes CDR1 SGHDN and CDR2 FVKESK. V dropped 6 bases and J dropped 5 bases, with 13 bases sitting between them. CDR3 sequence reads: CASSGPGRETQYF. Here the CDR3 DNA reads TGTGCCAGCAGTGGCCCAGGGCGGGAGACCCAGTACTTC.

This clone came up a few times. The chain recombines TRBV10-3 with TRBJ1-5; 7 nucleotides match TRBD1. CDR1 is ENHRY and CDR2 is SYGVKD in the germline V gene. V trimming: 4 bases; J trimming: 4 bases; junction bases outside the gene matches: 7. CDR3 size: 15 residues. The CDR3 region has the DNA TGTGCCATCAGTGCCGACAGGGTGCCGAATCAGCCCCAGCATTTT. Its protein is CAISADRVPNQPQHF.

V gene TRBV7-3 combines with J gene TRBJ1-6, with 7 positions matching TRBD1. The CDR3 extends over 16 amino acids. From germline, CDR1 is SGHTA and CDR2 FQGTGA. Unmatched junction bases numbered 10, after V lost 3 bases and J lost 8 bases. The CDR3: CASSFSARGGDSPLHF. The CDR3 nucleotides are TGTGCCAGCAGCTTTTCCGCCAGGGGGGGAGATTCACCCCTCCACTTT.

This chain joins TRBV5-5 and TRBJ1-1, with D possibly TRBD1 on 6 matching bases. The V end was cut by 4 bases, the J end by 6 bases, with 13 bases between. The CDR3 has 13 residues. From germline, CDR1 is SGHKS and CDR2 YYEKEE (reference sequence). CDR3 bases: TGTGCCAGCAGCCGACCGGACAGTTCTGAAGCTTTCTTT. It translates to CASSRPDSSEAFF.

The genes are TRBV2 and TRBJ1-5, with D possibly being TRBD1 (5 bases). The V end lost 2 bases, the J end lost 7 bases, and 12 bases lay between the germline ends. The CDR3 is 14 amino acids. Germline lookup yields CDR1 SNHLY and CDR2 FYNNEI. Here the CDR3 reads CASSELLTGQPQHF. For the CDR3, the DNA is TGTGCCAGCAGTGAACTACTTACAGGCCAGCCCCAGCATTTT.

The V and J genes are TRBV6-7 and TRBJ1-1; no reliable D call. Being an ORF, TRBV6-7 has a function that is uncertain. Trimming cost V 0 bases and J 0 bases, with 11 bases left between them. This CDR3 is 16 amino acids long. For the CDR3, the DNA is TGTGCCAGCAGTTACTCGGTGGCCGCCTTGAACACTGAAGCTTTCTTT. This gives the protein CASSYSVAALNTEAFF.

V gene TRBV9 combines with J gene TRBJ2-3; TRBD2 matches at 7 bases. Germline V gene sequence: CDR1 SGDLS, CDR2 YYNGEE. Trimming at V came to 2 bases and at J to 6 bases, leaving 12 bases not matched to a gene. This CDR3 region has 16 residues. In DNA form, the CDR3 reads TGTGCCAGCAGCGTCGCTAGCGGAAGAATGGGGGATACGCAGTATTTT. Protein product: CASSVASGRMGDTQYF.

The rearrangement uses TRBV20-1 and TRBJ2-7; D call uncertain. CDR3 length: 11 residues. Germline lookup yields CDR1 DFQATT and CDR2 SNEGSKA (reference sequence). Between the trimmed V and J ends, which lost 4 bases and 6 bases, there was a span of 10 bases. This chain's CDR3 is CSANLGSEQYF. The CDR3 coding sequence is TGCAGTGCTAATCTAGGAAGCGAGCAGTACTTC.

V usage is TRBV28 and J usage is TRBJ2-5, with D possibly TRBD2 on 6 matching bases. The CDR3 has 14 residues. The ends were cut back, 2 bases at V and 5 bases at J, with 12 bases in the middle. Germline V lookup: CDR1 MDHEN, CDR2 SYDVKM. The CDR3 DNA sequence: TGTGCCAGCAGTTTACCGGGAGATGAGGAGACCCAGTACTTC. It encodes CASSLPGDEETQYF.

The V and J genes are TRBV27 and TRBJ1-1; possibly TRBD1 for D (5 bases). Per the germline V gene, CDR1 is MNHEY and CDR2 is SMNVEV (reference sequence). The CDR3 length is 14 residues. V was clipped by 2 bases and J by 5 bases, with 12 bases between them. This CDR3 is CASSLKGRGTEAFF. CDR3 in DNA: TGTGCCAGCAGTTTAAAGGGGCGCGGGACTGAAGCTTTCTTT.

This chain links TRBV14 with TRBJ2-4; 8 nucleotides match TRBD1. The CDR3 covers 14 residues. Germline CDR1 and CDR2: SGHDN and FVKESK. V lost 3 bases to trimming and J lost 8 bases; unmatched junction nucleotides: 6. This CDR3 reads CASSQVTGADIQYF. The CDR3, as DNA: TGTGCCAGCAGCCAGGTGACAGGGGCAGACATTCAGTACTTC.

This sequence joins TRBV29-1 and TRBJ1-2, with D hard to call. The CDR3 covers 11 residues. From germline, CDR1 is SQVTM and CDR2 ANQGSEA. Trimming removed 2 bases at V and 6 bases at J, with 7 bases between. The CDR3 region is CSVEREDGYTF. The DNA of the CDR3 is TGCAGCGTTGAAAGGGAGGATGGCTACACCTTC.

This clone has a handful of counts. As DNA, the CDR3 is TGTGCCAGCAGTCAACTAGCGGAATACAATGAGCAGTTCTTC. Its protein is CASSQLAEYNEQFF. This chain links TRBV6-6 with TRBJ2-1, with TRBD2 matching 8 bases. Germline assignment: CDR1 MNHNY and CDR2 SVGAGI (reference sequence). The V segment lost 5 bases and the J segment 4 bases; nucleotides outside the gene matches: 4. CDR3 length equals 14 residues.

This clone was observed a handful of times. The CDR3 sequence: CASSLATGSHTF. The CDR3 region has the DNA TGTGCCAGCAGCCTAGCGACAGGGAGTCACACCTTC. The chain combines TRBV28 with TRBJ1-2; 7 bases map to TRBD1. There are 12 residues in the CDR3. Trimming at V came to 6 bases and at J to 12 bases, leaving 10 bases not matched to a gene. Germline V lookup: CDR1 MDHEN, CDR2 SYDVKM.

The J gene is TRBJ2-2, the V gene TRBV4-1; D may be TRBD1 (6 bases). CDR3 length: 18 amino acids. Trimming shortened V by 1 base and J by 4 bases, and 19 bases separated the two germline ends. The V gene's germline CDR1 is MGHRA and CDR2 YSYEKL. CDR3 sequence reads: CASSQGVVRQGTTGELFF. In DNA form, the CDR3 reads TGCGCCAGCAGCCAAGGGGTTGTGAGGCAGGGGACCACCGGGGAGCTGTTTTTT.

The V call is TRBV5-4, the J call TRBJ2-3, with TRBD1 as a possible D gene (6 bases). Germline CDR1 and CDR2: SGHNT and YYREEE (reference sequence). Trimming cost V 2 bases and J 1 base, with 11 bases left between them. The CDR3 extends over 15 amino acids. The CDR3 loop is CASSFAQGRTDTQYF. Here the CDR3 DNA reads TGTGCCAGCAGCTTCGCACAGGGTCGCACAGATACGCAGTATTTT.

The chain combines TRBV6-1 with TRBJ2-3; possibly TRBD1 or TRBD2 for D (5 bases each). V lost 1 base to trimming and J lost 2 bases, with 10 bases between them. This CDR3 has 15 amino acids. Germline V gives CDR1 MNHNS, CDR2 SASEGT. The DNA of the CDR3 is TGTGCCAGCAGTGAAGTGAGGGGATCCACAGATACGCAGTATTTT. It encodes CASSEVRGSTDTQYF.

This clone showed up just once. The rearrangement links TRBV27 to TRBJ2-3; unclear D gene. This CDR3 spans 14 amino acids. Looked up from germline, CDR1 is MNHEY and CDR2 is SMNVEV (reference sequence). V lost 0 bases, J lost 5 bases, and 9 bases lay in between. The CDR3 region is CASSLSNIGDTQYF. CDR3 coding DNA: TGTGCCAGCAGTTTATCCAATATTGGAGATACGCAGTATTTT.

The chain's CDR3 is CASSVLAGGEQYF. CDR3 nucleotides: TGTGCCAGTAGTGTTTTAGCGGGAGGAGAGCAGTACTTC. This chain connects TRBV19 to TRBJ2-7; 10 bases fit TRBD2. The J segment lost 7 bases and the V segment lost 5 bases, leaving 5 bases of the junction unmatched. This CDR3 region has 13 residues. Germline CDR1 LNHDA, CDR2 SQIVND (reference sequence).

The chain joins TRBV4-1 to TRBJ2-5; D may correspond to TRBD1 or TRBD2 (5 bases each). This CDR3 comprises 15 residues. Germline V lookup: CDR1 MGHRA, CDR2 YSYEKL. The V gene lost 5 bases and the J gene lost 5 bases, with 18 bases spanning the gap. In DNA, the CDR3 is TGCGCCAGCAGCAAAACGGGGCCATTGTTGGAGACCCAGTACTTC. This encodes CASSKTGPLLETQYF.

The chain is built from TRBV19 and TRBJ1-2; 7 nucleotides line up with TRBD1. The CDR3 has 16 residues. The germline gives CDR1 LNHDA, CDR2 SQIVND (reference sequence). J gave up 5 bases and V 9 bases, and 18 bases lay outside the gene matches. CDR3 amino acids: CASQGVRDTTGYGYTF. The CDR3 bases are TGTGCCAGCCAAGGCGTCAGGGATACGACAGGGTATGGCTACACCTTC.